Shown below are 17 T cell receptor beta chains from a single sample sequenced in a study of blood T cell repertoires in COVID-19. The data were produced by immunoSEQ multiplex PCR, yet TCRdb's version contains in-frame clones alone and is incomplete. The data contain some 450,000 clones, 88% of them singletons. The sequencing sample was made of peripheral blood. The receptors shown here come from a woman aged 45-65 years with COVID-19, enrolled during active disease.

The CDR3 nucleotides read TGTGCCTGGGGGCGGAGACTCACAGATACGCAGTATTTT. Its protein is CAWGRRLTDTQYF. The rearrangement uses TRBV30 and TRBJ2-3; D is unresolved. V was shortened by 5 bases and J by 2 bases, with 11 bases between the two germline ends. Germline CDR1 GTSNPN, CDR2 SVGIG (reference sequence). The CDR3 runs 13 residues.

This rearrangement joins TRBV29-1 to TRBJ1-1; 7 bases fit TRBD1. With V trimmed by 5 bases and J by 4 bases, 4 bases remained unmatched. The length of the CDR3 is 12 residues. Germline CDR1 SQVTM, CDR2 ANQGSEA. This CDR3 reads CSVTGDGTEAFF. Written as DNA, the CDR3 is TGCAGCGTTACAGGGGATGGCACTGAAGCTTTCTTT.

The chain employs TRBV9 and TRBJ2-5, with 9 bases that match TRBD2. The CDR3 is made up of 16 amino acids. V was clipped by 4 bases and J by 9 bases; unmatched bases: 16. Per the germline V gene, CDR1 is SGDLS and CDR2 is YYNGEE. The DNA of the CDR3 is TGTGCCAGCAGCTACCCACGGGGACTAGCTAACTCGGCCCAGTACTTC. This translates into CASSYPRGLANSAQYF.

This chain connects TRBV19 to TRBJ2-7, with 9 bases fitting TRBD1. With 3 bases clipped from V and 2 bases from J, the junction kept 8 bases outside the gene matches. The V gene's germline CDR1 is LNHDA and CDR2 SQIVND (reference sequence). The CDR3 has 16 amino acids. The CDR3 region has the DNA TGTGCCAGTAGTATCGGGACAGGGAACATTCCCTACGAGCAGTACTTC. Its translation is CASSIGTGNIPYEQYF.

The rearrangement joins TRBV6-5 to TRBJ1-4, with TRBD1 matching 7 bases. J gave up 7 bases and V 4 bases, and 3 bases lay outside the gene matches. Germline V gene sequence: CDR1 MNHEY, CDR2 SVGAGI. This CDR3 is built from 13 residues. CDR3 sequence: CASSSTGFEKLFF. As DNA, the CDR3 is TGTGCCAGCAGTTCGACAGGGTTTGAAAAACTGTTTTTT.

A few counts support this clone. The chain joins TRBV12-3 or TRBV12-4 to TRBJ1-1; D is unclear. Trimming stripped 8 bases from V and 6 bases from J, with 10 bases between. CDR3 length equals 11 residues. Written as DNA, the CDR3 is TGTGCCAGCCGCGGTCTCGCTGAAGCTTTCTTT. Its translation: CASRGLAEAFF.

The V gene is TRBV28, the J gene TRBJ2-1; possible D gene TRBD1, 6 bases. This CDR3 has 16 residues. CDR1 is MDHEN, CDR2 SYDVKM, per germline. Trimming took off 5 bases at V and 3 bases at J, with 17 bases between the two ends. The CDR3 here is CASSPTSGALYNEQFF. The CDR3 nucleotides read TGTGCCAGCAGTCCCACGTCAGGGGCCCTCTACAATGAGCAGTTCTTC.

V and J are TRBV13 and TRBJ1-1, with 8 bases lining up with TRBD1. Germline assignment: CDR1 PRHDT and CDR2 FYEKMQ (reference sequence). This CDR3 spans 15 amino acids. J was trimmed by 4 bases and V by 5 bases; bases with no gene match: 9. In DNA form, the CDR3 reads TGTGCCAGCAGCCTAGCAGGGGGCGGTAGCACTGAAGCTTTCTTT. This codes for CASSLAGGGSTEAFF.

V and J are TRBV7-9 and TRBJ1-1, with D possibly being TRBD1 (5 bases). Per germline, CDR1 SEHNR and CDR2 FQNEAQ (reference sequence). V lost 1 base to trimming and J lost 2 bases, with 8 bases between them. The CDR3 runs to 14 residues. CDR3 loop: CASSLEQVNTEAFF. Here the CDR3 DNA reads TGTGCCAGCAGCTTAGAACAGGTAAACACTGAAGCTTTCTTT.

The rearrangement uses TRBV6-5 and TRBJ2-7; D gene ambiguous. CDR1 is MNHEY, CDR2 SVGAGI, per germline. Trimming left V 4 bases short and J 0 bases short, with 13 bases between. The CDR3 sequence is 15 residues long. CDR3: CASSLQAVSSYEQYF. CDR3 nucleotides: TGTGCCAGCAGTTTGCAGGCCGTGAGCTCCTACGAGCAGTACTTC.

This chain joins TRBV20-1 and TRBJ2-2; 10 bases are a match to TRBD2. V trimming: 3 bases; J trimming: 2 bases; junction bases outside the gene matches: 12. The CDR3 has 18 residues. Germline assignment: CDR1 DFQATT and CDR2 SNEGSKA (reference sequence). The CDR3: CSASSILAGAINTGELFF. As DNA, the CDR3 is TGCAGTGCTAGTTCCATCCTAGCGGGGGCTATAAACACCGGGGAGCTGTTTTTT.

The rearrangement links TRBV4-2 to TRBJ1-6; 11 bases fit TRBD1. From germline, CDR1 is LGHNA and CDR2 YNFKEQ. The junction had 3 bases not matched to a gene; V was cut back by 0 bases and J by 8 bases. The CDR3 sequence is 16 residues long. The CDR3 DNA is TGTGCCAGCAGCCAAGATCAGGGACAGGGGGATTCACCCCTCCACTTT. As protein: CASSQDQGQGDSPLHF.

V usage is TRBV7-2 and J usage is TRBJ2-2, with a possible D match to TRBD1 (6 bases). Trimming took off 8 bases at V and 3 bases at J, with 16 bases between the two ends. Germline-derived CDR1 and CDR2 are SGHTA and FQGNSA. This CDR3 has 15 amino acids. DNA of the CDR3: TGTGCCAGCGAAAAACCGGGACAACACACCGGGGAGCTGTTTTTT. This translates into CASEKPGQHTGELFF.

The chain joins TRBV5-8 to TRBJ1-5, with D possibly being TRBD1 (5 bases). The CDR3 contains 14 residues. Deletions cut 2 bases from V and 7 bases from J, with 13 bases between. The V gene's germline CDR1 is SGHTS and CDR2 YDEGEE. The CDR3 DNA sequence: TGTGCCAGCAGCTTCATGGCCGGGGGACAGCCCCAGCATTTT. Translating gives CASSFMAGGQPQHF.

The chain couples TRBV2 to TRBJ2-7, with 7 bases matching TRBD1. V lost 5 bases to trimming and J lost 1 base; unmatched junction nucleotides: 5. The CDR3 loop spans 14 amino acids. The germline CDR1 and CDR2 sequences are SNHLY and FYNNEI. CDR3 protein: CASSWDSRSYEQYF. The CDR3 bases are TGTGCCAGCAGTTGGGACAGCCGATCCTACGAGCAGTACTTC.

The table lists this clone with a count of one. V usage is TRBV14 and J usage is TRBJ2-1, with 8 bases matching TRBD2. Germline-derived CDR1 and CDR2 are SGHDN and FVKESK. This CDR3 has 14 residues. The ends lost 4 bases at V and 4 bases at J; junction bases unmatched: 3. The CDR3 coding sequence is TGTGCCAGCAGCCCTAGCGGGCTTTACAATGAGCAGTTCTTC. As protein: CASSPSGLYNEQFF.

The genes are TRBV12-3 or TRBV12-4 and TRBJ1-2; D is undetermined. Between the trimmed V and J ends, which lost 4 bases and 9 bases, there was a span of 15 bases. This CDR3 region has 13 residues. The CDR3 region is CASSSPQDPSYTF. The CDR3 DNA is TGTGCCAGCAGTTCCCCTCAGGATCCCAGCTACACCTTC.